Below, one TCR beta chain is given with its context. The germline gives CDR1 GTSNPN, CDR2 SVGIG (reference sequence). The length of the CDR3 is 12 residues. The V end was cut by 2 bases, the J end by 7 bases, with 8 bases between. In the authors' workflow: Estimation of nucleated cell counts relied on the amplification of reference gene primers. Sequencing used immunoSEQ multiplex PCR; TCRdb keeps in-frame clones, though not all of them. D and trimming were read from the DNA, whereas the V and J calls and clone size are those reported in that table. The sample carries roughly 400,000 clones, more than 70% recorded once. The data are from a study of blood T cell repertoires in COVID-19. Recruitment covered about two dozen US areas and drew participants whose ages spanned about 18 to 95 years. Clinical history reported by participants formed the basis on which cohorts were assigned. No more than 2 weeks before study entry, exposed participants had met a case of COVID-19.

This sequence joins TRBV30 and TRBJ1-4, with unresolved D. The sequencing sample was made of PBMCs or T cells enriched from blood (not recorded which). The receptor was derived from a woman in her late teens or twenties who had been exposed to COVID-19. The CDR3 here is CAWSRHGEKLFF. The CDR3 coding sequence is TGTGCCTGGAGTAGACATGGTGAAAAACTGTTTTTT.